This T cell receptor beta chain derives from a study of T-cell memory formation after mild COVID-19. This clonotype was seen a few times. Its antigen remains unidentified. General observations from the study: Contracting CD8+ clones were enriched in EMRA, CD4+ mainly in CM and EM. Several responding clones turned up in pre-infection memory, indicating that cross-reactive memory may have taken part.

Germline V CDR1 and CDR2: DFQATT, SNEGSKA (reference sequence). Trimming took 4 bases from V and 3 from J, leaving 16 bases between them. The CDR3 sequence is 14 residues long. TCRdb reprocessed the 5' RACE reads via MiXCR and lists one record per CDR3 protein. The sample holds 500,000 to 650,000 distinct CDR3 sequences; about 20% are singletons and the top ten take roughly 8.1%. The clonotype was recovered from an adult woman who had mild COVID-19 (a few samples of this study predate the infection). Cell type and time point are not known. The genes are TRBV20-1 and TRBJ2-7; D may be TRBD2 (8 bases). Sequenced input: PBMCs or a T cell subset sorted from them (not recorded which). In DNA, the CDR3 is TGCAGTGCTATCCAAGCGGGGGACAGCTACGAGCAGTACTTC. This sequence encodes CSAIQAGDSYEQYF.